This T cell receptor (beta chain) was recorded in a study of blood T cell repertoires in COVID-19. About the study: The cDNA or gDNA used as material had been derived from T cells, B-cell-depleted T cells, or PBMCs.

Methods used by the authors: The authors estimated nucleated cell counts from reference gene primer amplification. TCRdb's copy holds only in-frame clones and misses some; the assay was immunoSEQ multiplex PCR. Clone size and the V and J calls come from that table; the DNA yielded D and trimming. This sample has roughly 180,000 clones, with about 90% found just once. This clone has more than one count but fewer than ten. Participant-given clinical history determined each cohort assignment. The recovered donors of Cohort 3 showed two negative PCRs, clearance, or symptom resolution. Germline V gene sequence: CDR1 SGHNT, CDR2 YENEEA. This CDR3 has 15 amino acids. Trimming stripped 1 base from V and 3 bases from J, with 9 bases between.

The TCR sequence derives from a woman in her thirties who had recovered from COVID-19. V is TRBV11-3 and J is TRBJ2-2, with D possibly TRBD2 on 5 matching bases. Sequenced material: PBMCs or T cells enriched from blood (not recorded which). CDR3 residues: CASSLGRRDTGELFF. The CDR3 DNA reads as TGTGCCAGCAGCTTAGGAAGGCGGGACACCGGGGAGCTGTTTTTT.